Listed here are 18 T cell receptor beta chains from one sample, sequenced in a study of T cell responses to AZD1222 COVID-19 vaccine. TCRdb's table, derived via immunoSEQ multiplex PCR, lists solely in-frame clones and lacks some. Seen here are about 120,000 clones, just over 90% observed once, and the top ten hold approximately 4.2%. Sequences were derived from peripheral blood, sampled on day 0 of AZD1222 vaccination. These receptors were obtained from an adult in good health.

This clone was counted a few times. In nucleotides, the CDR3 is TGTGCCAGCAGTTACGGGGTATTCTCCTACGAGCAGTACTTC. Protein sequence: CASSYGVFSYEQYF. V usage is TRBV6-5 and J usage is TRBJ2-7; D gene uncertain. Germline V gives CDR1 MNHEY, CDR2 SVGAGI. This CDR3 spans 14 amino acids. The V gene lost 2 bases and the J gene lost 0 bases, with 8 bases spanning the gap.

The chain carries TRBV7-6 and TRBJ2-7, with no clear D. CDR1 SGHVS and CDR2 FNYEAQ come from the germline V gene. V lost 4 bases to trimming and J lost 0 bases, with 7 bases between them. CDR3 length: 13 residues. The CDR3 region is CASSSRLSYEQYF. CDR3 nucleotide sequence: TGTGCCAGCAGCTCCCGACTCTCCTACGAGCAGTACTTC.

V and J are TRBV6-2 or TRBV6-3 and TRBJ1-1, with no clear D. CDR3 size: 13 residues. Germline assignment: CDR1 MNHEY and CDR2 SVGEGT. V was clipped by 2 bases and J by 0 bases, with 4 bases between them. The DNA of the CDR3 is TGTGCCAGCAGTTACGACGTGAACACTGAAGCTTTCTTT. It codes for CASSYDVNTEAFF.

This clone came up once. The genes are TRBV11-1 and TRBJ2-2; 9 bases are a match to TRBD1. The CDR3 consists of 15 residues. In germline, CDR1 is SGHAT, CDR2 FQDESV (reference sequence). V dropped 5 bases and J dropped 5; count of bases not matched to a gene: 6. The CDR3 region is CASSPRDRVTGELFF. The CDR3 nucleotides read TGTGCCAGCAGCCCGAGGGACAGGGTTACCGGGGAGCTGTTTTTT.

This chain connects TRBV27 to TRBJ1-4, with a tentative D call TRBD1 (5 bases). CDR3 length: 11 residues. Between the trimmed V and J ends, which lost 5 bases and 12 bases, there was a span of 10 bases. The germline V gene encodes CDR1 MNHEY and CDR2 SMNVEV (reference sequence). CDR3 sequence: CASSQGLQLFF. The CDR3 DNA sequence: TGTGCCAGCAGTCAGGGACTCCAACTGTTTTTT. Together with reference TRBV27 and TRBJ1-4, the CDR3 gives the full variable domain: EAQVTQNPRYLITVTGKKLTVTCSQNMNHEYMSWYRQDPGLGLRQIYYSMNVEVTDKGDVPEGYKVSRKEKRNFPLILESPSPNQTSLYFCASSQGLQLFFGSGTQLSVL.

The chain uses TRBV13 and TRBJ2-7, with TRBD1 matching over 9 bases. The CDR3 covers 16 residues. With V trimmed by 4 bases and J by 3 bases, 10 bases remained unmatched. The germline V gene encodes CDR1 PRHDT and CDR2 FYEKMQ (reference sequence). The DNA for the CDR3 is TGTGCCAGCAGCTCAAGGGGACAGGGAATCGTCTACGAGCAGTACTTC. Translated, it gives CASSSRGQGIVYEQYF.

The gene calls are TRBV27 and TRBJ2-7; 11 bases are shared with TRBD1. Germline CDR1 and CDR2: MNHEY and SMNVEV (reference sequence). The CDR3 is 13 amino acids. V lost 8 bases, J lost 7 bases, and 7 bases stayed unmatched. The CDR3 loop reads CASAGQGAGEQYF. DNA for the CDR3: TGTGCCAGCGCCGGACAGGGGGCTGGGGAGCAGTACTTC.

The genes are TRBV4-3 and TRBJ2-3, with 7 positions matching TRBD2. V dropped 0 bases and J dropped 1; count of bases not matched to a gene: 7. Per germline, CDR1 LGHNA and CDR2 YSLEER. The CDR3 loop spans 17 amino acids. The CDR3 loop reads CASSQDYDLAGTDTQYF. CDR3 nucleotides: TGCGCCAGCAGCCAAGATTATGACCTAGCGGGCACAGATACGCAGTATTTT.

The CDR3, as DNA: TGTGCCAGCAGCCGCGACAGGGGTCCTTTGGGTCAGCCCCAGCATTTT. Protein product: CASSRDRGPLGQPQHF. The rearrangement links TRBV6-2 or TRBV6-3 to TRBJ1-5; 8 bases are shared with TRBD1. The CDR3 length is 16 residues. V dropped 6 bases and J dropped 6; count of bases not matched to a gene: 13. Germline values: CDR1 MNHEY, CDR2 SVGEGT.

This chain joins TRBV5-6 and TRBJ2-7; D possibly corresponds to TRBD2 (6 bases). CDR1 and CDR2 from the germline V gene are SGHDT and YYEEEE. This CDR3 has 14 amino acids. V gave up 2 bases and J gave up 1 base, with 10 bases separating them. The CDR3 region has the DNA TGTGCCAGCAGCTTAGGGACTGCTTCCTACGAGCAGTACTTC. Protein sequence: CASSLGTASYEQYF. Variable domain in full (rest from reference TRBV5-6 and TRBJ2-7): DAGVTQSPTHLIKTRGQQVTLRCSPKSGHDTVSWYQQALGQGPQFIFQYYEEEERQRGNFPDRFSGHQFPNYSSELNVNALLLGDSALYLCASSLGTASYEQYFGPGTRLTVT.

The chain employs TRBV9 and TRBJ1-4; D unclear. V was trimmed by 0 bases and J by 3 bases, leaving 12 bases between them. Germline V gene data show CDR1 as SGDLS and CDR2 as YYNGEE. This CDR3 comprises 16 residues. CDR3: CASSVGVGISNEKLFF. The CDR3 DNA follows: TGTGCCAGCAGCGTAGGAGTGGGGATTTCTAATGAAAAACTGTTTTTT.

CDR3 residues: CASSRDSFNEQFF. CDR3 bases: TGTGCCAGCAGTAGGGACAGTTTCAATGAGCAGTTCTTC. The J gene is TRBJ2-1, the V gene TRBV6-2 or TRBV6-3; 7 bases are shared with TRBD1. The CDR3 spans 13 residues. Germline V gene lookup returns CDR1 MNHEY and CDR2 SVGEGT. The junction had 4 bases not matched to a gene; V was cut back by 5 bases and J by 6 bases.

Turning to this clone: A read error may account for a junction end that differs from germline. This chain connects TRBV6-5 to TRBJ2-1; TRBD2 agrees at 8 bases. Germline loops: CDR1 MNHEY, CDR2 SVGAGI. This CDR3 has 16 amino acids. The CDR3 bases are TGTGCCAGCAGTTACTTGTCGGGGGGGGGATACAGTGAGCAGTTCTTC. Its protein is CASSYLSGGGYSEQFF.

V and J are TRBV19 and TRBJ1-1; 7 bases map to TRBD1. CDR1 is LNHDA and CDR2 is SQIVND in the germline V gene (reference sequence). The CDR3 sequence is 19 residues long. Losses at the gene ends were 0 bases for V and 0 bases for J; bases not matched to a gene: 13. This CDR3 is CASSIERTPRGIMNTEAFF. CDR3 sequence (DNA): TGTGCCAGTAGTATAGAACGCACCCCCAGGGGGATCATGAACACTGAAGCTTTCTTT.

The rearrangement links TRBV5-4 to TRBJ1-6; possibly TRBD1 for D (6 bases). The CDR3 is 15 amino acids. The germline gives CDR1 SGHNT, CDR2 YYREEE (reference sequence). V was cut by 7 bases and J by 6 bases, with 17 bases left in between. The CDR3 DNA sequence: TGTGCCAGCGGGACGACAGGCATCTTTAATTCACCCCTCCACTTT. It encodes CASGTTGIFNSPLHF.

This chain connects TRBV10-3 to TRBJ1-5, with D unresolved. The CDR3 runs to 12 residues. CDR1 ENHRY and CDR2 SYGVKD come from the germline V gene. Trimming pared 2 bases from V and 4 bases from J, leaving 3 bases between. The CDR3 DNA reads TGTGCCATCAGTGAGGTAAATCAGCCCCAGCATTTT. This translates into CAISEVNQPQHF.

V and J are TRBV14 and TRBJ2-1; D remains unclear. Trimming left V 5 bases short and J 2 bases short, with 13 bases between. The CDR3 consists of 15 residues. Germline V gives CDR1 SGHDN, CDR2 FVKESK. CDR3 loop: CASSFELGAYNEQFF. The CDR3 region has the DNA TGTGCCAGCAGCTTTGAGTTGGGCGCCTACAATGAGCAGTTCTTC.

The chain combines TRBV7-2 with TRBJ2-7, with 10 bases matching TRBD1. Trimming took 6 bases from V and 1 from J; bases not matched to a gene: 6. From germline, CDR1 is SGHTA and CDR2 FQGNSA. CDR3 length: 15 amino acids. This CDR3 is CASRSGQGGSYEQYF. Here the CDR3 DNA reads TGTGCCAGCAGATCCGGACAGGGGGGGTCCTACGAGCAGTACTTC.